These 4 T cell receptor beta chains share one sample of origin, sequenced in a study of OX40 agonist ivuxolimab in advanced cancers. Library preparation was by the immunoSEQ multiplex PCR assay. Not all clones reach the TCRdb copy of this immuneACCESS table, which keeps in-frame sequences only. Checked studies attribute under half of the gap to unresolved V genes and leave the rest unexplained. Within this sample are around 40,000 clones, with 70% to 85% of them counted one time only. In total, the top ten clones hold under 9% of the sample. Sequencing used CD4+ or CD8+ T cells sorted from blood, obtained in a trial of the OX40 agonist ivuxolimab. Source of these receptors: an adult with an advanced solid tumor such as melanoma, head and neck, liver or kidney cancer.

The genes are TRBV5-1 and TRBJ2-3; 8 bases agree with TRBD2. CDR1 SGHRS and CDR2 YFSETQ come from the germline V gene. This CDR3 comprises 16 residues. The trim removed 4 bases at V and 1 base at J, leaving 8 bases unmatched. The CDR3, as DNA: TGCGCCAGCAGCAATGTACCCGGGAGGGGCACAGATACGCAGTATTTT. Its protein product is CASSNVPGRGTDTQYF. The variable domain in full, completed from reference TRBV5-1 and TRBJ2-3, reads KAGVTQTPRYLIKTRGQQVTLSCSPISGHRSVSWYQQTPGQGLQFLFEYFSETQRNKGNFPGRFSGRQFSNSRSEMNVSTLELGDSALYLCASSNVPGRGTDTQYFGPGTRLTVL.

This clone is medium-sized (0.01 to 0.1%) within its sample. The gene calls are TRBV27 and TRBJ2-1; perhaps D is TRBD1 or TRBD2 (7 bases each). The V end was cut by 9 bases, the J end by 5 bases, with 17 bases between. Germline V CDR1 and CDR2: MNHEY, SMNVEV (reference sequence). The CDR3 has 14 amino acids. The CDR3 is CASQHQGGHNEQFF. CDR3 nucleotide sequence: TGTGCCAGTCAACACCAGGGGGGGCACAATGAGCAGTTCTTC.

The chain couples TRBV11-3 to TRBJ2-7; tentatively, D is TRBD2 (7 bases). The CDR3 has 16 amino acids. CDR1 is SGHNT and CDR2 is YENEEA in the germline V gene. V lost 5 bases and J lost 0, with 17 bases in between. CDR3 coding DNA: TGTGCCAGCAGCCTAGGGGGGGCCAGGAGCTCCTACGAGCAGTACTTC. Residues: CASSLGGARSSYEQYF.

The genes are TRBV14 and TRBJ1-5, with unresolved D. The CDR3 contains 16 residues. Trimming shortened V by 4 bases and J by 3 bases, and 16 bases separated the two germline ends. From germline, CDR1 is SGHDN and CDR2 FVKESK. The CDR3 sequence: CASSPPKDDVNQPQHF. CDR3 sequence (DNA): TGTGCCAGCAGCCCCCCCAAAGACGACGTCAATCAGCCCCAGCATTTT.